Listed below are T cell receptor beta chains from one sample, sequenced in a study of read filtering for tumor transcriptome and immune sequencing. MiXCR, applied by TCRdb to the reads, yields one record per CDR3 protein. This table holds over 45,000 distinct CDR3 sequences, less than 20% found once. The specimen sequenced was a population of CD138-negative cells sorted from bone marrow. Receptors were obtained from a donor over 35 with multiple myeloma. CDR3s include the opening cysteine and the closing phenylalanine or tryptophan. A D gene is named only where the DNA matches it firmly. Size tells how often a clone was seen (once, few, many) or the class of an expanded clone, and some rows leave it out.

.,14,TRBV20-1,many,TRBJ2-3,TGCAGTGCACCCCAGGCAGGGTTAACAGATACGCAGTATTTT,CSAPQAGLTDTQYF
.,13,TRBV5-4,.,TRBJ2-1,TGTGCCAGCAGCTTGAGGGGATTAAGTGAGCAGTCCTTC,CASSLRGLSEQSF
TRBD1,14,TRBV20-1,many,TRBJ2-5,TGCAGTGCGGGGGACCGACAGGGGGCGGAGACCCAGTACTTC,CSAGDRQGAETQYF
.,13,TRBV19,many,TRBJ2-2,TGTGCCAGTAGTATAAACGGGGCCGGGGAGCTGTTTTTT,CASSINGAGELFF
.,14,TRBV5-1,.,TRBJ2-3,TGCGCCAGCAGCTTGGAAGGGGGCACAGATACGCAGTATTTT,CASSLEGGTDTQYF
TRBD2,17,TRBV28,many,TRBJ2-3,TGTGCCAGCAGTCTAGCGGGAGGCCATACTAGCACAGATACGCAGTATTTT,CASSLAGGHTSTDTQYF
.,12,TRBV7-9,.,TRBJ2-2,TGTGCCAGCAGCTTTTCTGTCGGGGAGCTGTTTTTT,CASSFSVGELFF
TRBD2,14,TRBV2,many,TRBJ2-3,TGTGCCAGCAGGGGACTAGCGGACACAGATACGCAGTATTTT,CASRGLADTDTQYF
TRBD2,16,TRBV28,few,TRBJ2-1,TGTGCCAGCGGTTTTCCAACCCTAGCGGGCAACAATGAGCAGTCCTTC,CASGFPTLAGNNEQSF
.,15,TRBV4-3,many,TRBJ2-3,TGCGCCAGCAGCCAAGGTAGCAGGGTGGCAGATACGCAGTATTTT,CASSQGSRVADTQYF
TRBD1,14,TRBV6-2/TRBV6-3,many,TRBJ2-7,TGTGCCAGCAGTTCGGGACAGTCTCTGGACGAGCAGTACTTC,CASSSGQSLDEQYF
.,19,TRBV5-1,.,TRBJ2-1,TGCGCCAGAAGCCCCGGCCTGGGCGGGACGGTGAGCTCTTACAATGAGCAGTTCTTC,CARSPGLGGTVSSYNEQFF
TRBD1,14,TRBV20-1,.,TRBJ2-1,TGCAGTGGCAGGCGCGGGACAGGGAGGGACGAGCAGTTCTTC,CSGRRGTGRDEQFF
TRBD1,15,TRBV7-6,.,TRBJ2-2,TGTGCCAGCAGCCCCGGGACAGGGAACACCGGGGAGCCGTTTTTT,CASSPGTGNTGEPFF
.,14,TRBV20-1,few,TRBJ2-7,TGCAGTGCTAGACCCCGACGACATAACTACGAGCAGTACTTC,CSARPRRHNYEQYF
.,11,TRBV5-1,many,TRBJ2-2,TGCGCCAGCAGCTTTATGGGGGAGCTGTTTTTT,CASSFMGELFF
.,16,TRBV6-2/TRBV6-3,many,TRBJ2-4,TGTGCCAGCACCGACGGGCCAGATGTAGCCAAAAACATTCAGTACTTC,CASTDGPDVAKNIQYF
TRBD2,15,TRBV5-4,once,TRBJ2-1,TGCGCCAGCAGCCGGAGGACTAGCGGGGCCGATGAGCAGTTCTTC,CASSRRTSGADEQFF
.,15,TRBV18,.,TRBJ2-3,TGTGCCAGCTCACCAGGCCCCCCGTCGCCAGATACGCAGTATTTT,CASSPGPPSPDTQYF
.,13,TRBV6-2/TRBV6-3,many,TRBJ2-7,TGTGCCAGCGGGGGTGGGGAAGCCTACGAGCAGTACTTC,CASGGGEAYEQYF
TRBD2,15,TRBV30,many,TRBJ2-1,TGTGCCTGGAGTCCTCTAGCGGGAGCCCTAAGTGAGCAGTTCTTC,CAWSPLAGALSEQFF
TRBD1,16,TRBV27,.,TRBJ2-3,TGTGCCAGCAGTAACTGGGACAGGGAGAGCGGAGATACGCAGTATTTT,CASSNWDRESGDTQYF
.,19,TRBV30,many,TRBJ2-2,TGTGCCTGGAGTTCCCCCCCGAGGGGTAGGCTGCTCGGCACCGGGGAGCTGTTTTTT,CAWSSPPRGRLLGTGELFF
.,16,TRBV15,many,TRBJ1-2,TGTGCCACCAGCAGAGGGGGAGACCCTAAGCGGTATGGCTACACCTTC,CATSRGGDPKRYGYTF
TRBD1,12,TRBV9,.,TRBJ2-1,TGTGCCAGCGGGACAGGGATCTATGAGCAGTTCTTC,CASGTGIYEQFF
.,14,TRBV6-4,many,TRBJ2-2,TGTGCCAGCAGCCCAGACCTGGAGACCGGGGAGCTGTTTTTT,CASSPDLETGELFF
TRBD2,16,TRBV20-1,many,TRBJ2-1,TGCAGTGCCGACACAATAGCGGGAGACTCCTACAATGAGCAGTTCTTC,CSADTIAGDSYNEQFF
.,13,TRBV30,many,TRBJ1-1,TGTGCCGGAATGACAGTGCTCGGTCTGGAAGCTTTCTTT,CAGMTVLGLEAFF
.,18,TRBV6-5,.,TRBJ2-5,TGTGCCAGCAGTTACCTGGGAGGCTGGAGGGCCGGTGAAGAGACCCAGTACTTC,CASSYLGGWRAGEETQYF
.,11,TRBV28,many,TRBJ1-2,TGTGCCAGCAGTCATGGGACGGCCTACACCTTC,CASSHGTAYTF
TRBD2,14,TRBV29-1,hyperexpanded,TRBJ2-1,TGCAGCGCCCGACTAGCGGGAGAGAACAATGAGCAGTTCTTC,CSARLAGENNEQFF
TRBD2,15,TRBV29-1,many,TRBJ2-7,TGCAGCGTTGAACGGCTAGCGGGAGGGTCGGGCGAGCAGTACTTC,CSVERLAGGSGEQYF
TRBD2,16,TRBV7-9,.,TRBJ2-1,TGTGCCAGCAGCACCAGAACTAGCGGGAGGTACAATGAGCAGTTCTTC,CASSTRTSGRYNEQFF
.,14,TRBV7-2,few,TRBJ1-2,TGTGCCAGCAACCAACCGGGACCCACCTATGGCTACACCTTC,CASNQPGPTYGYTF
TRBD1,15,TRBV12-3/TRBV12-4,.,TRBJ2-5,TGTGCCAGCAGTTTCGGAACAGGGGCCCAAGAGACCCAGTACTTC,CASSFGTGAQETQYF
TRBD2,14,TRBV6-2/TRBV6-3,many,TRBJ2-3,TGTGCCACTCTAGCGGGAGGGCCATCAGATACGCAGTATTTT,CATLAGGPSDTQYF
.,14,TRBV5-4,many,TRBJ2-7,TGTGCCAGCAGCGGGCCGGGGAGCTCCTACGAGCAGTACTTC,CASSGPGSSYEQYF
.,13,TRBV18,few,TRBJ2-1,TGTGCCAGCAGCCAGCAGTCCTACAATGAGCAGTTCTTC,CASSQQSYNEQFF
.,15,TRBV6-1,many,TRBJ2-3,TGTGCCAGCAGACCGCGGGCTCCTAGCACAGATACGCAGTATTTT,CASRPRAPSTDTQYF
TRBD2,14,TRBV6-2/TRBV6-3,many,TRBJ2-3,TGTGCCAGCAGTTACGGGACTAGCGGACAGACGCAGTATTTT,CASSYGTSGQTQYF
.,16,TRBV3-1,few,TRBJ2-6,TGTGCCAGCAGCCAAGATCCAGGAACTGGGGCCAACGTCCTGACTTTC,CASSQDPGTGANVLTF
TRBD2,15,TRBV6-5,many,TRBJ2-1,TGTGCCAGCAGTTTAGCGGGAGGCCCCTACAATGAGCAGTTCTTC,CASSLAGGPYNEQFF
TRBD2,18,TRBV7-9,many,TRBJ2-1,TGTGCCAGCAGCTTAGGGGCGGGAGGTCCTAGCTCCTACAATGAGCAGTTCTTC,CASSLGAGGPSSYNEQFF
.,13,TRBV2,many,TRBJ1-1,TGTGCCAGCAAGCCGGACAGGAACACTGAAGCTTTCTTT,CASKPDRNTEAFF
.,15,TRBV6-5,many,TRBJ2-2,TGTGCCAGCAGGACAACGGGGGCGAGGACCGGGGAGCTGTTTTTT,CASRTTGARTGELFF
.,14,TRBV5-1,many,TRBJ2-1,TGCGCCAGCAGCGGTCAGACTAGTCCGAATGAGCAGTTCTTC,CASSGQTSPNEQFF
TRBD2,15,TRBV6-4,.,TRBJ2-3,TGTGCCAGCAGTGACAGCCTAGCGGGTTCAGATACGCAGTATTTT,CASSDSLAGSDTQYF
.,17,TRBV7-8,medium-sized,TRBJ2-1,TGTGCCAGCAGCTTAGAGCCGGGAATCCTCTCCTACAATGAGCAGTTCTTC,CASSLEPGILSYNEQFF
TRBD2,15,TRBV10-3,many,TRBJ2-2,TGTGCCATCAGTGGGACTAGCGGGACCACCGGGGAGCTGTTTTTT,CAISGTSGTTGELFF
.,14,TRBV7-2,many,TRBJ2-3,TGTGCCAGCAGCCAGGACAGCGGTACAGATACGCAGTATTTT,CASSQDSGTDTQYF
TRBD1,15,TRBV3-1,many,TRBJ2-2,TGTGCCAGCAGCCAAGGAGCAGGGGGTGCCGGGGAGCTGTTTTTT,CASSQGAGGAGELFF
.,18,TRBV7-2,many,TRBJ2-2,TGTGCCAGCAGCAAGGAGGCATCCCTAGCGTCGAACACCGGGGAGCTGTTTTTT,CASSKEASLASNTGELFF
TRBD1,13,TRBV12-3/TRBV12-4,many,TRBJ1-4,TGTGCCAGCCCTCCAGGGGGAGGTGAAAAACTGTTTTTT,CASPPGGGEKLFF
.,15,TRBV25-1,many,TRBJ2-1,TGTGCCAGCAGTGAATCAAATGACAGGTACAATGAGCAGTTCTTC,CASSESNDRYNEQFF
.,14,TRBV7-9,many,TRBJ2-7,TGTGCCAGCAGCTTGAGTGCGGGGACCTACGAGCAGTACTTC,CASSLSAGTYEQYF
.,16,TRBV5-5,many,TRBJ1-5,TGTGCCAGCAGCTTGGCCCTTTTTCCTAGCAATCAGCCCCAGCATTTT,CASSLALFPSNQPQHF
TRBD1,14,TRBV12-3/TRBV12-4,many,TRBJ1-4,TGTGCCAGCAGTTCGACAGGGACTAATGAAAAACTGTTTTTT,CASSSTGTNEKLFF
.,14,TRBV21-1,many,TRBJ2-1,TGTGCCAGCAGCAATCGGCGTCCCTACAATGAGCAGTTCTTC,CASSNRRPYNEQFF
.,15,TRBV6-5,many,TRBJ2-1,TGTGCCAGCAGCGAATTCCGGAGCTCCTACAATGAGCAGTTCTTC,CASSEFRSSYNEQFF